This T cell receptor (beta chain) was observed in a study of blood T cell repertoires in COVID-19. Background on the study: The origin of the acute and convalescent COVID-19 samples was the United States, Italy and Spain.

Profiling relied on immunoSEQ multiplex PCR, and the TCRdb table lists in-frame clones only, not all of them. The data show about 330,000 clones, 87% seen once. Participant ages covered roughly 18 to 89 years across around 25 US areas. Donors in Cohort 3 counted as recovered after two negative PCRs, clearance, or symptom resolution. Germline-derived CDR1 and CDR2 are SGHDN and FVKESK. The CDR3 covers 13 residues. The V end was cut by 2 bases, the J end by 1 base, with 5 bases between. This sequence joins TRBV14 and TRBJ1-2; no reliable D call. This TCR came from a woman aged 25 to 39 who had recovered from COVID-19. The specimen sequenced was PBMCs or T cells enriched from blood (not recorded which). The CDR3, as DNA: TGTGCCAGCAGCCAAAGGAGTAACTATGGCTACACCTTC. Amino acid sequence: CASSQRSNYGYTF.